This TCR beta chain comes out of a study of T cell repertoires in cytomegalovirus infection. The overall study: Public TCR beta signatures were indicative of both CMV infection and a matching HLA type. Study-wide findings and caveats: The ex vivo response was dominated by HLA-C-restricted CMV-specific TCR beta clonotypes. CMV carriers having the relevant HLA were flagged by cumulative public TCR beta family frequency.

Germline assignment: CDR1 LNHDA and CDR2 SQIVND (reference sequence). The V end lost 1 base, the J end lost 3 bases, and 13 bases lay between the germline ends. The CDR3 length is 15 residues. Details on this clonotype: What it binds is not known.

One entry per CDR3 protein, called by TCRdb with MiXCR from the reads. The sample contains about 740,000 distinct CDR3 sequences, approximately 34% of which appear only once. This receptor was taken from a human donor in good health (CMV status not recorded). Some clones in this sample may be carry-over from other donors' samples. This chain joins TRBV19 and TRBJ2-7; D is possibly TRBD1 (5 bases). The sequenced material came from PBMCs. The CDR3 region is CASSIAPGQGYEQYF. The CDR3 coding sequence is TGTGCCAGTAGTATAGCCCCCGGCCAGGGCTACGAGCAGTACTTC.